This T cell receptor (beta chain) comes out of a study of T cells after yellow fever vaccination. Study-level findings and limits: Abundant clonotypes from the bulk population could contaminate FACS-sorted repertoires.

5'RACE template switching generated TCR cDNA, adding a universal primer site and UMIs. Each CDR3 protein is one row after TCRdb ran MiXCR on the 5' RACE reads. The table has some 500,000 distinct CDR3 sequences, roughly 14% seen once; the top ten hold over 13%. Of note for this clonotype: Its antigen is as yet unknown.

This CDR3 spans 15 amino acids. V was cut by 1 base and J by 1 base, with 7 bases left in between. Germline CDR1 reads SEHNR; CDR2 reads FQNEAQ (reference sequence). This sequence originates from a man between 25 and 39 years old who received the YFV17D yellow fever vaccine. The rearrangement links TRBV7-9 to TRBJ2-2, with D perhaps given as TRBD1 or TRBD2 (5 bases each). The sample consisted of PBMCs, taken on the day of the yellow fever booster vaccination. The CDR3, as DNA: TGTGCCAGCAGCTTAGGGGACGGGAACACCGGGGAGCTGTTTTTT. Translated, it gives CASSLGDGNTGELFF.